This TCR beta chain derives from a study of blood T cell repertoires in COVID-19. Across the whole study: COVID-19 samples collected from the United States, Italy and Spain covered acute and convalescent phases.

Authors' data handling: Reference gene primers were amplified, and this amplification served to estimate nucleated cell counts. Here immunoSEQ multiplex PCR was the method, and the copy in TCRdb shows in-frame clones only, minus some. The V and J calls and clone size are taken from that table; D and trimming were inferred from the DNA. The table shows some 140,000 clones, with roughly 89% occurring only once. The V gene's germline CDR1 is SGHAT and CDR2 FQNNGV. V lost 1 base, J lost 2 bases, and 9 bases lay in between. The CDR3 is 16 amino acids. Sequencing used peripheral blood. The chain is built from TRBV11-2 and TRBJ2-6; D remains ambiguous. The sequence came from a man aged 50-60 years with active or convalescent COVID-19. CDR3 sequence reads: CASSLVAPPGANVLTF. As DNA, the CDR3 is TGTGCCAGCAGCTTAGTAGCCCCCCCTGGGGCCAACGTCCTGACTTTC.